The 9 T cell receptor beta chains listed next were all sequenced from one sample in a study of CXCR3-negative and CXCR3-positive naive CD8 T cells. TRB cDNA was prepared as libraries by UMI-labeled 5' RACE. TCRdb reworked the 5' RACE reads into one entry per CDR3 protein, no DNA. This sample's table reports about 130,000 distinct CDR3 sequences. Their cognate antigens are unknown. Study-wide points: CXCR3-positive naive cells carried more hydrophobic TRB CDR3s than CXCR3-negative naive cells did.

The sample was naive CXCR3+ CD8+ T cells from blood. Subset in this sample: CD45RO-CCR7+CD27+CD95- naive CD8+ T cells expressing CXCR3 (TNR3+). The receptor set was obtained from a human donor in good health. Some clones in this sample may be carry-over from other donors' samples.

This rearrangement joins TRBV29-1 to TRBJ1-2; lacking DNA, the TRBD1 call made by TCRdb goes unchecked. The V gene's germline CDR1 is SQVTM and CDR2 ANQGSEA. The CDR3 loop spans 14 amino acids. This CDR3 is CSVPAAGSNYGYTF.

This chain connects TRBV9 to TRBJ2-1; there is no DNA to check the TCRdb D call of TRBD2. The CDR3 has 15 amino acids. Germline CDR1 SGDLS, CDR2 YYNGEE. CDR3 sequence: CASSVLAEAYNEQFF.

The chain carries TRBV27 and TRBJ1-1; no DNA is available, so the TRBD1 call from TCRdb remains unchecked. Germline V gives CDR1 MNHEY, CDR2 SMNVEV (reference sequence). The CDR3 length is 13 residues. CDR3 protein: CASSKLGLTEAFF.

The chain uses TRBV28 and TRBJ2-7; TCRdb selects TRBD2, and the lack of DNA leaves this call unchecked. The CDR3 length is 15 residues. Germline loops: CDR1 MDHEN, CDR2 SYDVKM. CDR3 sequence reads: CASSLTSGGAFEQYF.

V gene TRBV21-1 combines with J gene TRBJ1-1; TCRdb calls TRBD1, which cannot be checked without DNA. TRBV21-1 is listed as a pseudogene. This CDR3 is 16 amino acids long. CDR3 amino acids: CASTQIPGAMNTEAFF.

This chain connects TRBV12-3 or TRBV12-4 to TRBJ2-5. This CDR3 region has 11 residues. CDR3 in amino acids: CASSLSGTQYF.

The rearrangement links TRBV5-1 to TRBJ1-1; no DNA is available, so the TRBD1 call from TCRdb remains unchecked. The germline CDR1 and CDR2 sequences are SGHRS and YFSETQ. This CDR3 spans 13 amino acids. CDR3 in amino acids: CASSFWPQLEAFF.

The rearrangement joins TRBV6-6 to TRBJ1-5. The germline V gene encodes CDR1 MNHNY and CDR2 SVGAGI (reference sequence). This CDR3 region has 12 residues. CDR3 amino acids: CASSKSSQPQHF.

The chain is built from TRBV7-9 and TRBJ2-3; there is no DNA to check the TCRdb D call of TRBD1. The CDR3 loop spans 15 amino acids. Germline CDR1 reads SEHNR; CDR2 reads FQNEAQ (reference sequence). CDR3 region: CASSPRQGATDTQYF. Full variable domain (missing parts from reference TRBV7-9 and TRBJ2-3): DTGVSQNPRHKITKRGQNVTFRCDPISEHNRLYWYRQTLGQGPEFLTYFQNEAQLEKSRLLSDRFSAERPKGSFSTLEIQRTEQGDSAMYLCASSPRQGATDTQYFGPGTRLTVL.